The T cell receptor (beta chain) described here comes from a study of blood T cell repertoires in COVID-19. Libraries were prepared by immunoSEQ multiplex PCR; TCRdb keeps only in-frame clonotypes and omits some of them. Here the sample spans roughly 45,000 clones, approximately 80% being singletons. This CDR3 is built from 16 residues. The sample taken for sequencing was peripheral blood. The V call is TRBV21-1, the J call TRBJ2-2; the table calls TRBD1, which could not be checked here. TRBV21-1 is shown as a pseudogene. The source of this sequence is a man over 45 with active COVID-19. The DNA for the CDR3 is TGTGCCAGCAGCACGCCCGGGACAGAGAACACCGGGGAGCTGTTTTTT. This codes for CASSTPGTENTGELFF.